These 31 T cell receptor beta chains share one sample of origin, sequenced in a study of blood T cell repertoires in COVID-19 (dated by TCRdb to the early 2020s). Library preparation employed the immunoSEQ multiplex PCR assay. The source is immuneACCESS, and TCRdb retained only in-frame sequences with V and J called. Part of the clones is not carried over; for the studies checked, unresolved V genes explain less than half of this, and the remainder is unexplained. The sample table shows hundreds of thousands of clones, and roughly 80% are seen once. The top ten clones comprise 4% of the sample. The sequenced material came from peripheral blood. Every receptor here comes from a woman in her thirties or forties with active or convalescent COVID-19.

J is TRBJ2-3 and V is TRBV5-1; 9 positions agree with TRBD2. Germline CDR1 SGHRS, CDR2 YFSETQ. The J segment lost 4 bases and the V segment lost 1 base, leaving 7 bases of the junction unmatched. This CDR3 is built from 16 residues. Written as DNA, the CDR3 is TGCGCCAGCAGCTTGTCGGGCGGGGGGGCTCCAGATACGCAGTATTTT. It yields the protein CASSLSGGGAPDTQYF.

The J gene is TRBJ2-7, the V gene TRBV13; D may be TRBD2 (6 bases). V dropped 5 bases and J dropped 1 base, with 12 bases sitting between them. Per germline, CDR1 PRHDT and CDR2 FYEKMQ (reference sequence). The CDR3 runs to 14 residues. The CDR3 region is CASSGAGNSYEQYF. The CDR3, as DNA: TGTGCCAGCAGCGGGGCGGGAAATTCCTACGAGCAGTACTTC.

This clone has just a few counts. The CDR3 sequence is CATSREPGQGTQPQHF. The CDR3, as DNA: TGTGCCACCAGCAGAGAGCCGGGACAGGGAACTCAGCCCCAGCATTTT. The chain links TRBV15 to TRBJ1-5; 9 nucleotides match TRBD1. Germline trimming cut 0 bases from V and 6 bases from J; bases unmatched to any gene: 6. The CDR3 contains 16 residues. CDR1 and CDR2 (germline): LNHNV, YYDKDF (reference sequence).

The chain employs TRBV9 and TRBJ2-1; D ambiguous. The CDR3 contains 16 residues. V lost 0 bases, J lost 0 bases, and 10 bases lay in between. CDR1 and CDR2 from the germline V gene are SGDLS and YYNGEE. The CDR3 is CASSVEVGSSYNEQFF. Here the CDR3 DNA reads TGTGCCAGCAGCGTAGAAGTCGGTAGCTCCTACAATGAGCAGTTCTTC.

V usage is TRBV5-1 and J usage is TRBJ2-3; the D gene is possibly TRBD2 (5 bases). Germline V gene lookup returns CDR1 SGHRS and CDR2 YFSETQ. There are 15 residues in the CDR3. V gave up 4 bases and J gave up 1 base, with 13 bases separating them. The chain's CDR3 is CASSPVVSGTDTQYF. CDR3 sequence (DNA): TGCGCCAGCAGCCCGGTGGTTAGCGGCACAGATACGCAGTATTTT.

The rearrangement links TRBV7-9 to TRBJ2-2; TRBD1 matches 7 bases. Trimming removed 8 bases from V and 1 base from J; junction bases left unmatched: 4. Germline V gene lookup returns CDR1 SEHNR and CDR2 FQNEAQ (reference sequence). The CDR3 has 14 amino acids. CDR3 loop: CASARDRNTGELFF. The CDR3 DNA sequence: TGTGCCAGCGCCAGGGACAGGAACACCGGGGAGCTGTTTTTT.

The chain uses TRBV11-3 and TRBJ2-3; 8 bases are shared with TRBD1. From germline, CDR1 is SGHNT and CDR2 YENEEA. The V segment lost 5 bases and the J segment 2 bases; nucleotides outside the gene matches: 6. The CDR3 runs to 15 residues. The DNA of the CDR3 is TGTGCCAGCAGCCCTCAGGGGGCTTCCACAGATACGCAGTATTTT. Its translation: CASSPQGASTDTQYF.

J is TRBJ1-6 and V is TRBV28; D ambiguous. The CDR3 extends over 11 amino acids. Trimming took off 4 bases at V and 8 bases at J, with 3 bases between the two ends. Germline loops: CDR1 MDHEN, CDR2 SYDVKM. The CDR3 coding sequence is TGTGCCAGCAGTTCTCATTCACCCCTCCACTTT. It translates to CASSSHSPLHF.

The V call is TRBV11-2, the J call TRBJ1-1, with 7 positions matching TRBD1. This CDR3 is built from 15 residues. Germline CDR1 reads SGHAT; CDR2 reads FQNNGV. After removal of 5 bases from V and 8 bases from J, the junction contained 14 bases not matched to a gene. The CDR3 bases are TGTGCCAGCAGCCCAGACGTAAGCAGGGGGACCGAAGCTTTCTTT. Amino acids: CASSPDVSRGTEAFF. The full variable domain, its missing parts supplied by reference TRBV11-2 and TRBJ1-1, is EAGVAQSPRYKIIEKRQSVAFWCNPISGHATLYWYQQILGQGPKLLIQFQNNGVVDDSQLPKDRFSAERLKGVDSTLKIQPAKLEDSAVYLCASSPDVSRGTEAFFGQGTRLTVV.

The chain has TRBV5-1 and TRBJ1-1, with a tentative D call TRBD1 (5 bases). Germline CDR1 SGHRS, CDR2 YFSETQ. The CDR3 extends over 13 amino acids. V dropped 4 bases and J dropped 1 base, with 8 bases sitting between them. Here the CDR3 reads CASSKGQNTEAFF. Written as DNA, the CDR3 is TGCGCCAGCAGCAAAGGACAGAACACTGAAGCTTTCTTT.

CDR3 region: CASRLDGTGVKNTEAFF. The DNA of the CDR3 is TGTGCAAGTCGCTTAGATGGGACAGGGGTAAAGAACACTGAAGCTTTCTTT. The chain combines TRBV12-2 with TRBJ1-1; the D segment call TRBD1 is taken from the table without a DNA check. TRBV12-2 corresponds to a pseudogene. CDR3 length: 17 residues.

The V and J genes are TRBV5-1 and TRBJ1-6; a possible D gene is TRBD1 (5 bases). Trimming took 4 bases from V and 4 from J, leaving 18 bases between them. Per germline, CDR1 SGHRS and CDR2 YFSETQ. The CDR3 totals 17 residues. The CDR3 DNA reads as TGCGCCAGCAGCGCCGCCCGGGACTCCTCTTATAATTCACCCCTCCACTTT. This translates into CASSAARDSSYNSPLHF.

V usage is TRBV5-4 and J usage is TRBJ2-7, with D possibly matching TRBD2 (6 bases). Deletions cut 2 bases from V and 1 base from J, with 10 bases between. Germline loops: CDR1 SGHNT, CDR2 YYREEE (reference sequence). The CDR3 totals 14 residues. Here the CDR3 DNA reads TGTGCCAGCAGCTTCGAGGGAGGATCCTACGAGCAGTACTTC. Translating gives CASSFEGGSYEQYF.

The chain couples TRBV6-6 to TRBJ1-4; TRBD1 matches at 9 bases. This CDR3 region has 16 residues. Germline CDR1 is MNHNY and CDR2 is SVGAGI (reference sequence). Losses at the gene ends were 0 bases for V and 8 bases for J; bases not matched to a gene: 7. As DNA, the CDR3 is TGTGCCAGCAGTTACTCTACAGGGGGCAAAAAGGAAAAACTGTTTTTT. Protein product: CASSYSTGGKKEKLFF.

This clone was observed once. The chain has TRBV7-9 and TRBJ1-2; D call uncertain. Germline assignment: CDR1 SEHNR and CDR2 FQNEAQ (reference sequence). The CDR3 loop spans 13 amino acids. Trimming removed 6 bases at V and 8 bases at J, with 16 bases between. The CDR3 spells CASSRGSSEGYTF. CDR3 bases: TGTGCCAGCAGTCGAGGGAGCAGCGAAGGCTACACCTTC.

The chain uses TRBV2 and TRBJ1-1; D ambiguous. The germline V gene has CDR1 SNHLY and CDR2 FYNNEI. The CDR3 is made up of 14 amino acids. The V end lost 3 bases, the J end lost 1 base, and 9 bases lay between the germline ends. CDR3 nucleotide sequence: TGTGCCAGCAGTGATCTCTTCCCGAACACTGAAGCTTTCTTT. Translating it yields CASSDLFPNTEAFF. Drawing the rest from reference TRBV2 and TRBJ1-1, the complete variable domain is EPEVTQTPSHQVTQMGQEVILRCVPISNHLYFYWYRQILGQKVEFLVSFYNNEISEKSEIFDDQFSVERPDGSNFTLKIRSTKLEDSAMYFCASSDLFPNTEAFFGQGTRLTVV.

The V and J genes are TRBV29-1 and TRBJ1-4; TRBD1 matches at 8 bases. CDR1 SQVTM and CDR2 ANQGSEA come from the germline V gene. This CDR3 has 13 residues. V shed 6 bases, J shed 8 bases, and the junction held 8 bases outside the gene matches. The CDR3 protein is CSVGQGSREKLFF. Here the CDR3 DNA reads TGCAGCGTCGGACAGGGCTCGAGGGAAAAACTGTTTTTT.

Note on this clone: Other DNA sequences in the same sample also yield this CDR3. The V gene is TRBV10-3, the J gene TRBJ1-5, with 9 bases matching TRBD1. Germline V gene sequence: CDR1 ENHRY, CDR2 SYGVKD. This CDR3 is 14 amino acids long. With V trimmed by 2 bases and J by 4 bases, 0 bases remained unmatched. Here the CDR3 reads CAISEGQGNQPQHF. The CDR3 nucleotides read TGTGCCATCAGTGAGGGACAGGGGAATCAGCCCCAGCATTTT.

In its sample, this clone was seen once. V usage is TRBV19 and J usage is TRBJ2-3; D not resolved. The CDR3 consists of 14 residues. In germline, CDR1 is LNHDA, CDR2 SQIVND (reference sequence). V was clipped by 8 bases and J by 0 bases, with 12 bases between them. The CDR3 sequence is CASSPRSSTDTQYF. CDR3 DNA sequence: TGTGCCAGTTCCCCGCGTTCTAGCACAGATACGCAGTATTTT.

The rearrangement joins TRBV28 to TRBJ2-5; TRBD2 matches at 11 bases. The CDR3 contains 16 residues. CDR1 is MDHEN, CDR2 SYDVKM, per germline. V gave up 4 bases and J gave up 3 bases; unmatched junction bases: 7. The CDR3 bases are TGTGCCAGCAGTTCGCCCGGGACTAGCGGAAAAGAGACCCAGTACTTC. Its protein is CASSSPGTSGKETQYF.

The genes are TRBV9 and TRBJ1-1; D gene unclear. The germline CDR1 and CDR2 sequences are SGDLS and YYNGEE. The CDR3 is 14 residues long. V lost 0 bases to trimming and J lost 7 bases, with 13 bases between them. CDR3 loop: CASSVGLRGGEAFF. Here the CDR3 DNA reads TGTGCCAGCAGCGTAGGCCTTCGGGGTGGTGAAGCTTTCTTT.

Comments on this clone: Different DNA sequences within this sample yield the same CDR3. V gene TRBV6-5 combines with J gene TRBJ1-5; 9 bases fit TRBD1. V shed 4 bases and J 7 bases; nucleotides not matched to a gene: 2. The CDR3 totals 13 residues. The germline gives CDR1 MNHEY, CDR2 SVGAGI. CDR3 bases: TGTGCCAGCAGTTGGGACAGGGACCAGCCCCAGCATTTT. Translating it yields CASSWDRDQPQHF.

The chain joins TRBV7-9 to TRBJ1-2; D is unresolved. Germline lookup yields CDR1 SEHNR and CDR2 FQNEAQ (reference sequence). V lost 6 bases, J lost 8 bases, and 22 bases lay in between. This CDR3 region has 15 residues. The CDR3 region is CASSSSPTATGGYTF. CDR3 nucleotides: TGTGCCAGCAGTTCTTCTCCGACCGCTACGGGAGGCTACACCTTC.

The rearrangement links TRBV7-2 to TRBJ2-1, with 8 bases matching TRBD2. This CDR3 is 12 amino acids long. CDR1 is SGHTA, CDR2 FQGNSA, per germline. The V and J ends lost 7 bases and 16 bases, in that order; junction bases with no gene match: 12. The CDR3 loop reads CASTRGPGLEFF. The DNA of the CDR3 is TGTGCCAGCACCCGCGGACCGGGACTAGAATTCTTC. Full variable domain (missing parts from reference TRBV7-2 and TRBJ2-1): GAGVSQSPSNKVTEKGKDVELRCDPISGHTALYWYRQSLGQGLEFLIYFQGNSAPDKSGLPSDRFSAERTGGSVSTLTIQRTQQEDSAVYLCASTRGPGLEFFGPGTRLTVL.

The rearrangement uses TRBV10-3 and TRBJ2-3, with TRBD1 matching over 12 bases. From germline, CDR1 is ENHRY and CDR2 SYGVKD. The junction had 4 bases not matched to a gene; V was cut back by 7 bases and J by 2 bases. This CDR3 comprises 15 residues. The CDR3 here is CAIKPGQGATDTQYF. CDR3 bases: TGTGCCATCAAACCGGGACAGGGGGCCACAGATACGCAGTATTTT.

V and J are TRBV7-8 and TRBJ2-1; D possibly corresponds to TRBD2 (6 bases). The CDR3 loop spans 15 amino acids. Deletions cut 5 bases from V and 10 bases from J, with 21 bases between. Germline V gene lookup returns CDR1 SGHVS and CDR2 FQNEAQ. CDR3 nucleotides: TGTGCCAGCAGCGGAGGGTCTCAGTTTTATAGCGAGCAGTTCTTC. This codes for CASSGGSQFYSEQFF. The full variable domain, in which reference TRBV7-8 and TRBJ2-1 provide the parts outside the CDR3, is GAGVSQSPRYKVAKRGQDVALRCDPISGHVSLFWYQQALGQGPEFLTYFQNEAQLDKSGLPSDRFFAERPEGSVSTLKIQRTQQEDSAVYLCASSGGSQFYSEQFFGPGTRLTVL.

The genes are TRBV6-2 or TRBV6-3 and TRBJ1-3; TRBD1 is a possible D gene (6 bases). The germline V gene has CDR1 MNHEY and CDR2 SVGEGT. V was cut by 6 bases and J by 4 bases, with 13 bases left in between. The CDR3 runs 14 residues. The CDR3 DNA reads TGTGCCAGCAGCCGGGGGCCCCAAGGAAACACCATATATTTT. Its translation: CASSRGPQGNTIYF.

The CDR3 DNA sequence: TGTGCCAGCAACCAGGACAGGGCCAACACCGGGGAGCTGTTTTTT. Translating gives CASNQDRANTGELFF. The J gene is TRBJ2-2, the V gene TRBV28, with 8 bases that match TRBD1. V lost 7 bases to trimming and J lost 2 bases; unmatched junction nucleotides: 6. Germline CDR1 and CDR2: MDHEN and SYDVKM. The CDR3 has 15 residues.

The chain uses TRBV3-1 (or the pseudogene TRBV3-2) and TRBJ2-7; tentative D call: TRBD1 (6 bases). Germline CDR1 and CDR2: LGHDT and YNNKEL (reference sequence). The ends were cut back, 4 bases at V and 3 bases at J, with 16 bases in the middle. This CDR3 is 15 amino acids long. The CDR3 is CASSLAGRGGYEQYF. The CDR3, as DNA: TGTGCCAGCAGCCTAGCAGGCAGGGGCGGCTACGAGCAGTACTTC.

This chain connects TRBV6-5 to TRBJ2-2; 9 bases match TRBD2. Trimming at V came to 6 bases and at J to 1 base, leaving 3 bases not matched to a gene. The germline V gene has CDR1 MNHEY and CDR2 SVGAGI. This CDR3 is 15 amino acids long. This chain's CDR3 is CASRAGGGNTGELFF. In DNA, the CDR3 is TGTGCCAGCAGAGCGGGGGGCGGGAACACCGGGGAGCTGTTTTTT.

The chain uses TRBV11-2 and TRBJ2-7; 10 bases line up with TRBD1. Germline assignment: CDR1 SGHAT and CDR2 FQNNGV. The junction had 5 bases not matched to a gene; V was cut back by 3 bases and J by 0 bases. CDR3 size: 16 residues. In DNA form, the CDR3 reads TGTGCCAGCAGCTTTGGGACAGGGGAGAACTCCTACGAGCAGTACTTC. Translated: CASSFGTGENSYEQYF.